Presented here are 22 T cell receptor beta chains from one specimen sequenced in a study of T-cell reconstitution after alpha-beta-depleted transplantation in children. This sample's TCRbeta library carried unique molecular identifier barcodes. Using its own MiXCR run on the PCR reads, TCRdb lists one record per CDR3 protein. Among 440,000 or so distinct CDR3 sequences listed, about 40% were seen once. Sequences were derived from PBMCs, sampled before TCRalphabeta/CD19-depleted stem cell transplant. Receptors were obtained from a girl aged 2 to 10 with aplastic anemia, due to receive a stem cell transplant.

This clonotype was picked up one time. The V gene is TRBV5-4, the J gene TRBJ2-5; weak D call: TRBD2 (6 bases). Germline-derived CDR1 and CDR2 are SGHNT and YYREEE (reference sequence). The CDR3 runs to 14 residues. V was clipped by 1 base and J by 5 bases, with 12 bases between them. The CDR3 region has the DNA TGTGCCAGCAGCTTGCTGGGGAGGTGGGAGACCCAGTACTTC. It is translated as CASSLLGRWETQYF. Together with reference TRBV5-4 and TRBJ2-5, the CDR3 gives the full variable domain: ETGVTQSPTHLIKTRGQQVTLRCSSQSGHNTVSWYQQALGQGPQFIFQYYREEENGRGNFPPRFSGLQFPNYSSELNVNALELDDSALYLCASSLLGRWETQYFGPGTRLLVL.

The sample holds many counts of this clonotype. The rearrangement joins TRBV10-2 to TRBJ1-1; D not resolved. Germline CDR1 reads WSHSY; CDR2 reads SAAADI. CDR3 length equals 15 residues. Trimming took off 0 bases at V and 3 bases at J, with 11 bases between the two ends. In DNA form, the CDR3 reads TGCGCCAGCAGTGAGTCGACTCCGGGATACACTGAAGCTTTCTTT. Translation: CASSESTPGYTEAFF.

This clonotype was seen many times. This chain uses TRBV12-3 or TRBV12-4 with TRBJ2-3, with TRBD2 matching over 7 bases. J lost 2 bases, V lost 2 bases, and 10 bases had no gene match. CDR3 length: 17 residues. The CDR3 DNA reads TGTGCCAGCAGTTTATCCAGAGGTAGCGGGTTCACAGATACGCAGTATTTT. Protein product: CASSLSRGSGFTDTQYF.

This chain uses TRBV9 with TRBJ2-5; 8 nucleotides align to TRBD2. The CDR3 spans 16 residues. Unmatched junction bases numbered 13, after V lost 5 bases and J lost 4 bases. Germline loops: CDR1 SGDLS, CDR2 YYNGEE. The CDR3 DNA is TGTGCCAGCAGTCGAATGACTAGCGCGTCGCCAGAGACCCAGTACTTC. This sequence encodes CASSRMTSASPETQYF.

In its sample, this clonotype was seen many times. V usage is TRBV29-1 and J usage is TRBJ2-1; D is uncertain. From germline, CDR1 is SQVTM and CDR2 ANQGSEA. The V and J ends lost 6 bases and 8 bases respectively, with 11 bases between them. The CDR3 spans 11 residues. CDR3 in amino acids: CSVRAADEQFF. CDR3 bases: TGCAGCGTCCGAGCCGCGGATGAGCAGTTCTTC.

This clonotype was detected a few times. DNA of the CDR3: TGTGCCAGCAGCCCGCGTAACTCCGGGACAGGGTATGGCTACACCTTC. This sequence encodes CASSPRNSGTGYGYTF. The gene calls are TRBV7-9 and TRBJ1-2; 9 nucleotides match TRBD1. V lost 5 bases to trimming and J lost 5 bases; unmatched junction nucleotides: 12. The CDR3 is made up of 16 amino acids. CDR1 SEHNR and CDR2 FQNEAQ come from the germline V gene (reference sequence).

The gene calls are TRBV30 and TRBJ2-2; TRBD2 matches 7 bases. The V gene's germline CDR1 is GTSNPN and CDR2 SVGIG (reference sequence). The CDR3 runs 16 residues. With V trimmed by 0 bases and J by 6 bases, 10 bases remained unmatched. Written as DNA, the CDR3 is TGTGCCTGGAGTGTAGGCCCTAGTCGGGGGGCCGGGGAGCTGTTTTTT. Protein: CAWSVGPSRGAGELFF.

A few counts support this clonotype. CDR3 in DNA: TGCAGTGCTAGCCCCGGGGGGGGTCATCAGCCCCAGCATTTT. This gives the protein CSASPGGGHQPQHF. V gene TRBV20-1 combines with J gene TRBJ1-5, with a tentative D call TRBD1 (5 bases). Trimming took off 3 bases at V and 5 bases at J, with 14 bases between the two ends. The CDR3 spans 14 residues. Germline loops: CDR1 DFQATT, CDR2 SNEGSKA (reference sequence).

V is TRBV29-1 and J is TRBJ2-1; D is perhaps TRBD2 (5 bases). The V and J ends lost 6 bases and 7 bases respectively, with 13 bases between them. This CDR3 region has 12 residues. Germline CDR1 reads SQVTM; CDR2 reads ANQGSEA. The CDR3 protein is CSVSASRNEQFF. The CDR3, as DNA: TGCAGCGTCTCTGCTAGCCGGAATGAGCAGTTCTTC.

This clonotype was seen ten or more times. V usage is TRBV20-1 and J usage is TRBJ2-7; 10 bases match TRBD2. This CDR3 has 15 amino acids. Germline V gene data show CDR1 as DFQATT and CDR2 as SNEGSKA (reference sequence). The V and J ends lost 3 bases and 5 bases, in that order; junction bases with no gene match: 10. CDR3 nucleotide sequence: TGCAGTGCTAGCCAGAGGACTAGCGGCTACGACGAGCAGTACTTC. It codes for CSASQRTSGYDEQYF.

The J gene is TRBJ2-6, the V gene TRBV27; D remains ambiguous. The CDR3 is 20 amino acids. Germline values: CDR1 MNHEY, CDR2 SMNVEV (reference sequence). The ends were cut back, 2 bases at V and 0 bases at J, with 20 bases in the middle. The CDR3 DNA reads TGTGCCAGCAGTTTAAAAGGTTGGATCGCAGCTGCCTCTGGGGCCAACGTCCTGACTTTC. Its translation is CASSLKGWIAAASGANVLTF.

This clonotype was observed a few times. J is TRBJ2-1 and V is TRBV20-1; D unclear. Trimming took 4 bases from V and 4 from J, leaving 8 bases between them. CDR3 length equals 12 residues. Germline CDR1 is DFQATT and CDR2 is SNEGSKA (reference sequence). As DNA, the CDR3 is TGCAGTGCTACCTCGGATTACAATGAGCAGTTCTTC. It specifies CSATSDYNEQFF.

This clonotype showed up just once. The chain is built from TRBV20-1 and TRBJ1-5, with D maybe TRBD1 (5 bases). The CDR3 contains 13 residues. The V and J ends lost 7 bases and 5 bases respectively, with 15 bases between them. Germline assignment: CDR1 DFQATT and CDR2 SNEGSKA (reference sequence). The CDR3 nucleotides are TGCAGTGTCATAGGGGAGGGCGATCAGCCCCAGCATTTT. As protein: CSVIGEGDQPQHF.

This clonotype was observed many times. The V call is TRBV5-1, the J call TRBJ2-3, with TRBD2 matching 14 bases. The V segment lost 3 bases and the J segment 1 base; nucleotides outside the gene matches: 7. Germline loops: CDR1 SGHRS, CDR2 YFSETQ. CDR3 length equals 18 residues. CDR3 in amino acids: CASSSSGTSGRGTDTQYF. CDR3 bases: TGCGCCAGCAGCTCCTCCGGGACTAGCGGGAGAGGCACAGATACGCAGTATTTT.

The CDR3 DNA follows: TGTGCCAGCAGCTGGGGCGGGACCTCCTACAATGAGCAGTTCTTC. It encodes CASSWGGTSYNEQFF. The J gene is TRBJ2-1, the V gene TRBV11-2; perhaps TRBD2 as D (6 bases). With 4 bases removed from V and 0 bases from J, the gap between germline ends came to 10 bases. Germline assignment: CDR1 SGHAT and CDR2 FQNNGV. The CDR3 is made up of 15 amino acids.

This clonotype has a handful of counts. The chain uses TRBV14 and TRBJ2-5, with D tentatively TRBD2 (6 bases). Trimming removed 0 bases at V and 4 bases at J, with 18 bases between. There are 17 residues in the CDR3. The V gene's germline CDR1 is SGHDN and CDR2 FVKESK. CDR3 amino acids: CASSQEFGGTGRETQYF. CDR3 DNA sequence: TGTGCCAGCAGCCAAGAATTCGGGGGAACGGGACGAGAGACCCAGTACTTC.

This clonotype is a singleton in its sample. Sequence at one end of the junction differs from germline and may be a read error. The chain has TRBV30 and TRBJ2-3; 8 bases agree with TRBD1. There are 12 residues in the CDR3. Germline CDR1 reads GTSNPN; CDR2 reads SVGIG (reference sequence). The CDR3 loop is CDWSTGGDTQYF. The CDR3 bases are TGTGACTGGAGTACAGGGGGGGATACGCAGTATTTT.

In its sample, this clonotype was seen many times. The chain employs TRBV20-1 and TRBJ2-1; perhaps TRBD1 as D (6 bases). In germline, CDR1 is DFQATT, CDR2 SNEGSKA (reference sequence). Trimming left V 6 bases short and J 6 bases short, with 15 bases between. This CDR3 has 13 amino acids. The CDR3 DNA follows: TGCAGTGCCGCGTTGGGGGCCGGCAATGAGCAGTTCTTC. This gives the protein CSAALGAGNEQFF.

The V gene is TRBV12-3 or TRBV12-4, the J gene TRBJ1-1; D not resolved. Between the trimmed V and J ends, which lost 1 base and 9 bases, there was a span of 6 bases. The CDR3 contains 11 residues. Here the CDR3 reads CASSLGRKAFF. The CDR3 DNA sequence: TGTGCCAGCAGTTTAGGCCGGAAAGCTTTCTTT.

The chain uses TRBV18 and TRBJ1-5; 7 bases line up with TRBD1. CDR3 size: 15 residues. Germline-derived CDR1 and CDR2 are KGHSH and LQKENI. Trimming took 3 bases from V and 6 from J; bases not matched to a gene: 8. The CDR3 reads CASSPSTGDVQPQHF. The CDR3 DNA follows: TGTGCCAGCTCACCTAGTACAGGGGACGTTCAGCCCCAGCATTTT.

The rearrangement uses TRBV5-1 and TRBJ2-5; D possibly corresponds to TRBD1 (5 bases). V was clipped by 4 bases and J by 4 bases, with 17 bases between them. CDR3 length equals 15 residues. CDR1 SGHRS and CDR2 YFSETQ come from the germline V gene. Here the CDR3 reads CASSVEWQGRETQYF. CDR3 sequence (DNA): TGCGCCAGCAGCGTGGAGTGGCAGGGAAGAGAGACCCAGTACTTC.

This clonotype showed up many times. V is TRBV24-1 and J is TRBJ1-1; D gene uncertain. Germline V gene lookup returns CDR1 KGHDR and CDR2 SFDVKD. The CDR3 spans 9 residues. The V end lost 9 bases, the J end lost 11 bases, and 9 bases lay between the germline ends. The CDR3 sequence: CATGAEAFF. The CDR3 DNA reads TGTGCCACCGGAGCGGAGGCTTTCTTT.